What follows is one TCR beta chain and its context. Antigen specificity is unknown. Sequencing was performed with immunoSEQ multiplex PCR; in TCRdb, only in-frame clones are kept and a portion is missing. The sample consists of 30,000 to 45,000 clones, around 89% of them appearing once. CDR3 length equals 14 residues. The V end lost 3 bases, the J end lost 5 bases, and 13 bases lay between the germline ends. CDR1 and CDR2 (germline): MDHEN, SYDVKM. The data are from a study of OX40 agonist ivuxolimab in advanced cancers. Study conclusions and caveats: CD8+ T cells (on average) carried more expanded clones than CD4+ T cells. In the expanded peripheral T cells, antigen specificity was never determined. CD4+ and CD8+ blood T cells expanded clonally by week 6 at 0.1 to 3.0 mg/kg.

The sequencing used CD4+ or CD8+ T cells sorted from blood, collected in a trial of the OX40 agonist ivuxolimab. The clonotype comes from an adult with an advanced solid tumor such as melanoma, head and neck, liver or kidney cancer. The V call is TRBV28, the J call TRBJ2-5, with no clear D. The CDR3 bases are TGTGCCAGCAGTTTTGGGGTCAGAGAGGAGACCCAGTACTTC. Protein: CASSFGVREETQYF. The whole variable domain, filled in from reference TRBV28 and TRBJ2-5, reads DVKVTQSSRYLVKRTGEKVFLECVQDMDHENMFWYRQDPGLGLRLIYFSYDVKMKEKGDIPEGYSVSREKKERFSLILESASTNQTSMYLCASSFGVREETQYFGPGTRLLVL.